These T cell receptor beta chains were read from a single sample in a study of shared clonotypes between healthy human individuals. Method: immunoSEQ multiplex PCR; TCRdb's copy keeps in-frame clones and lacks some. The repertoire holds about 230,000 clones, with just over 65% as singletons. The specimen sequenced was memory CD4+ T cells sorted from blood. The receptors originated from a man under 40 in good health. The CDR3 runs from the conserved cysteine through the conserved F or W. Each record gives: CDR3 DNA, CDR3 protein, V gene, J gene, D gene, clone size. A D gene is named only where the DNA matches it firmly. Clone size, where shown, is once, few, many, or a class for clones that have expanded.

TGTGCCAGCAGTCCCGACGGTGGGGGCAATCAGCCCCAGCATTTT	CASSPDGGGNQPQHF	TRBV2	TRBJ1-5	.	few
TGTGCCAGCAGCTCTGCTGGGGGGGCGCAGTACGAGCAGTACTTC	CASSSAGGAQYEQYF	TRBV7-2	TRBJ2-7	.	.
TGTGCCAGCAGCTTAACGGGTAGCCCAGCGTTCGCAGATACGCAGTATTTT	CASSLTGSPAFADTQYF	TRBV7-3	TRBJ2-3	.	.
TGTGCCAGCAGTTTGCACAGGGTAGGAGGTGAAAAACTGTTTTTT	CASSLHRVGGEKLFF	TRBV28	TRBJ1-4	.	few
TGTGCCAGCAGCTTGAGAGCGGGAGGCTTTTTTGAGCAGTTCTTC	CASSLRAGGFFEQFF	TRBV7-8	TRBJ2-1	TRBD2	.
TGTGCCAGCAGCTTAGGATGGACAGGGGTCAATTTCAATGAGCAGTTCTTC	CASSLGWTGVNFNEQFF	TRBV7-9	TRBJ2-1	TRBD1	.
TGTGCCAGCTCATCCCAAGGGGAACAGTACTTC	CASSSQGEQYF	TRBV18	TRBJ2-5	.	.
TGTGCCAGCAGCATACGGGACATCAACTATGGCTACACCTTC	CASSIRDINYGYTF	TRBV7-8	TRBJ1-2	.	.
TGCGCCAGCAGCTTGGCCGGGACTAACCAAGAGACCCAGTACTTC	CASSLAGTNQETQYF	TRBV5-1	TRBJ2-5	TRBD2	.
TGCAGTGATCGAGGGGGCGCCCCCTCCCATGAGCAGTTCTTC	CSDRGGAPSHEQFF	TRBV29-1	TRBJ2-1	TRBD1	many
TGTGCCAGCAGTGGGCAGGGACATCTCATGAACACTGAAGCTTTCTTT	CASSGQGHLMNTEAFF	TRBV2	TRBJ1-1	.	few
TGCGCCAGCAGCTTGAGTGGGACAGGGGACGGTCACACTGAAGCTTTCTTT	CASSLSGTGDGHTEAFF	TRBV5-1	TRBJ1-1	TRBD1	.
TGTGCCAGCAGCTTGATTAGCGGGAGGATCGGCGGGGAGCTGTTTTTT	CASSLISGRIGGELFF	TRBV5-4	TRBJ2-2	TRBD2	.
TGTGCCTGGAGTGTCACCCAGGGTCAGCCCCAGCATTTT	CAWSVTQGQPQHF	TRBV30	TRBJ1-5	.	.
TGCGCCAGCAGCCAAGAGCGGGACAGCCTAACAGATACGCAGTATTTT	CASSQERDSLTDTQYF	TRBV4-1	TRBJ2-3	.	few
TGTGCCAGCACCCCTAACCTGGATCAGCCCCAGCATTTT	CASTPNLDQPQHF	TRBV28	TRBJ1-5	.	.
TGTGCCAGCAGCCAGGGACTAGCGGGAGCCGGGGAGCTGTTTTTT	CASSQGLAGAGELFF	TRBV4-2	TRBJ2-2	TRBD2	.
TGTGCCAGCAGCCCGACTGTGGGATATGGCTACACCTTC	CASSPTVGYGYTF	TRBV11-2	TRBJ1-2	.	.
TGTGCCAGCAGTAAACAGGGGTTTAGCAACTACGAGCAGTACTTC	CASSKQGFSNYEQYF	TRBV6-1	TRBJ2-7	TRBD1	.
TGTGCCAGCAGCCCTCTGGGCGGGAGAGGGACAGATACGCAGTATTTT	CASSPLGGRGTDTQYF	TRBV11-2	TRBJ2-3	TRBD2	.
TGTGCCAGCAGCTTAGGGCGGGGTCCCTACGAGCAGTACTTC	CASSLGRGPYEQYF	TRBV7-2	TRBJ2-7	.	.
TGCGCCAGCAGCCCCCCGGGACTAGCGGGGGGGGCTGGAGGGCAGTACTTC	CASSPPGLAGGAGGQYF	TRBV5-1	TRBJ2-7	TRBD2	.
TGCGCCAGCAGCTTGACTCCCTACGAGCAGTACTTC	CASSLTPYEQYF	TRBV5-1	TRBJ2-7	.	.
TGTGCCAGTAGTATAAGGACAGGGGGCATTCGGAGCAATCAGCCCCAGCATTTT	CASSIRTGGIRSNQPQHF	TRBV19	TRBJ1-5	TRBD1	.
TGTGCCAGCAGTACCGGCGTGGGGATCTACGAGCAGTACTTC	CASSTGVGIYEQYF	TRBV7-2	TRBJ2-7	.	.
TGCGCCAGCAGCTTGTTTGGGGGAGGAACCTACAATGAGCAGTTCTTC	CASSLFGGGTYNEQFF	TRBV5-1	TRBJ2-1	.	.
TGTGCCAGCAGCCCCGGAGCGGAACGCACAGATACGCAGTATTTT	CASSPGAERTDTQYF	TRBV7-3	TRBJ2-3	.	.